The source of this TCR beta chain is a study of shared clonotypes between healthy human individuals. General study results and limits: Memory subsets had estimated richness that was generally smaller than that of naive subsets. Sequencing depth was expected to affect clonotype sharing among donors. It was only blood that was sampled, and tissue repertoires likely differ.

The naive CD8 fraction comprised CD45RO-negative cells positively selected for CCR7 and excluded terminally differentiated effector memory CD45RA+ cells. Profiling relied on immunoSEQ multiplex PCR, and the TCRdb table lists in-frame clones only, not all of them. The repertoire holds 2 million or so clones, approximately 94% seen once, with 1.1% in the top ten. Details on this clone: Its antigen is undetermined.

The germline CDR1 and CDR2 sequences are ENHRY and SYGVKD. This CDR3 has 15 residues. V gave up 8 bases and J gave up 3 bases, with 20 bases separating them. The sequenced material came from naive CD8+ T cells sorted from blood. The receptor was derived from a young man in good health. The chain combines TRBV10-3 with TRBJ2-7; a weak D match, TRBD1 (6 bases). The DNA for the CDR3 is TGTGCCATCGAATCAAGGGCCAGGGGATACTACGAGCAGTACTTC. This codes for CAIESRARGYYEQYF.